Listed below are T cell receptor beta chains from one sample, sequenced in a study of lymphopenia after photon versus proton radiotherapy. Assay used: immunoSEQ multiplex PCR; TCRdb lists only in-frame clones, some missing. The sample includes around 66,000 clones, approximately 86% of them seen just once. The material sequenced was peripheral blood, taken from a patient treated with photon-based radiotherapy. The source of these receptors is a man between 40 and 49 years old with gastric cancer. Both conserved end residues are part of each CDR3. A D gene is named only where the DNA matches it firmly. Expanded clones get a size class; other rows say once, few or many, or leave the size out.

J gene | V gene | clone size | D gene | CDR3 length | CDR3 DNA | CDR3 protein
TRBJ1-2 | TRBV6-5 | - | - | 13 | TGTGCCAGCAGTACCGGGACTAACTATGGCTACACCTTC | CASSTGTNYGYTF
TRBJ2-3 | TRBV11-3 | - | - | 14 | TGTGCCAGCAGCTTGGAGGGGGGGACAGATACGCAGTATTTT | CASSLEGGTDTQYF
TRBJ2-3 | TRBV6-5 | once | TRBD1 | 16 | TGTGCCAGCAGTTGGGATGGTGACAGGGGGGCGGATACGCAGTATTTT | CASSWDGDRGADTQYF
TRBJ1-1 | TRBV5-5 | - | - | 13 | TGTGCCAGCAGCTTTTCTGGGAACACTGAAGCTTTCTTT | CASSFSGNTEAFF
TRBJ1-5 | TRBV27 | - | - | 15 | TGTGCCAGCAGTTTATGGGCCCCAGGGGATCAGCCCCAGCATTTT | CASSLWAPGDQPQHF
TRBJ1-1 | TRBV18 | - | - | 15 | TGTGCCAGCTCACCTCCTGGGAGGGGGAGGACTGAAGCTTTCTTT | CASSPPGRGRTEAFF
TRBJ2-5 | TRBV7-9 | - | - | 16 | TGTGCCAGCAGCCCGCTGCCGGGACTGGCGGGAGAGACCCAGTACTTC | CASSPLPGLAGETQYF
TRBJ2-1 | TRBV2 | - | TRBD1 | 15 | TGTGCCAGCAGTGTTTGGGACAGCTCGAACAATGAGCAGTTCTTC | CASSVWDSSNNEQFF
TRBJ1-3 | TRBV14 | - | - | 15 | TGTGCCAGCAGCCCTAACCTCAGCTCTGGAAACACCATATATTTT | CASSPNLSSGNTIYF
TRBJ2-2 | TRBV18 | - | - | 14 | TGTGCCAGCTCACCGGCGACGAAGTCCCGGGAGCTGTTTTTT | CASSPATKSRELFF
TRBJ2-1 | TRBV6-6 | - | - | 15 | TGTGCCAGCAGTGGCGGGACCAGACTTTACAATGAGCAGTTCTTC | CASSGGTRLYNEQFF
TRBJ2-6 | TRBV5-5 | - | TRBD1 | 17 | TGTGCCAGCAGCTTGGGGGACAGGCACTCTGGGGCCAACGTCCTGACTTTC | CASSLGDRHSGANVLTF
TRBJ1-1 | TRBV2 | - | - | 14 | TGTGCCAGCACAGAGCTGTCGTGGAACACTGAAGCTTTCTTT | CASTELSWNTEAFF
TRBJ1-6 | TRBV7-3 | - | - | 16 | TGTGCCAGCAGCTTAATGGGCACCCGCTCCGATTCACCCCTCCACTTT | CASSLMGTRSDSPLHF
TRBJ1-6 | TRBV6-1 | - | - | 13 | TGTGCCAGCAGTGAGTTGGGGCATTCACCCCTCCACTTT | CASSELGHSPLHF
TRBJ2-3 | TRBV5-5 | - | - | 13 | TGTGCCAGCAGCTGGGGCACCACAGATACGCAGTATTTT | CASSWGTTDTQYF
TRBJ1-3 | TRBV7-9 | - | - | 16 | TGTGCCAGCAGCCCCCGCGGGGACCCCGAAGTTGCGACCATATATTTT | CASSPRGDPEVATIYF
TRBJ2-7 | TRBV7-8 | few | TRBD1 | 16 | TGTGCCAGCAGCTTAAGTGGGACAGGTACATCCTACGAGCAGTACTTC | CASSLSGTGTSYEQYF
TRBJ1-1 | TRBV7-3 | - | - | 12 | TGTGCCAGCAGCTTACCAGGTACGGCAGCTTTCTTT | CASSLPGTAAFF
TRBJ2-5 | TRBV9 | - | - | 16 | TGTGCCAGCAGCGTTATGCCGACGACAGGTCCAGAGACCCAGTACTTC | CASSVMPTTGPETQYF
TRBJ2-7 | TRBV6-5 | - | - | 11 | TGTGCCAGCAGGTCCTCCTACGAGCAGTACTTC | CASRSSYEQYF
TRBJ1-6 | TRBV7-3 | few | - | 14 | TGTGCCAGCAGCCCCCGGGGGGAGAATTCACCCCTCCACTTT | CASSPRGENSPLHF
TRBJ2-7 | TRBV27 | - | TRBD1 | 15 | TGTGCCAGCAGTCCCCGACAGGGGGGCACCTACGAGCAGTACTTC | CASSPRQGGTYEQYF
TRBJ2-4 | TRBV7-2 | - | - | 16 | TGTGCCAGCAGCCCGCAACCGGGACAAAAGTTTGACATTCAGTACTTC | CASSPQPGQKFDIQYF
TRBJ2-2 | TRBV5-1 | - | TRBD2 | 16 | TGCGCCAGCAGCTCTTACGGGACTAGCGACACCGGGGAGCTGTTTTTT | CASSSYGTSDTGELFF
TRBJ2-7 | TRBV7-8 | - | - | 13 | TGTGCCAGCAGCTTAGCGGGGGGCTACGAGCAGTACTTC | CASSLAGGYEQYF
TRBJ1-4 | TRBV25-1 | - | - | 11 | TGTGCCAGCCGGGGAAATGAAAAACTGTTTTTT | CASRGNEKLFF
TRBJ1-6 | TRBV7-2 | - | - | 17 | TGTGCCAGCAGCCGCTGGGACGGTTCCTCCTATAATTCACCCCTCCACTTT | CASSRWDGSSYNSPLHF
TRBJ2-3 | TRBV19 | - | - | 15 | TGTGCCAGTAGTATAGGCCCGGGACGCACAGATACGCAGTATTTT | CASSIGPGRTDTQYF
TRBJ2-6 | TRBV6-1 | - | - | 13 | TGTGCCAGCAGCCACTCTGGGGCCAACGTCCTGACTTTC | CASSHSGANVLTF
TRBJ1-2 | TRBV7-6 | - | TRBD1 | 15 | TGTGCCAGCAGCTTAGGGGGGACAGGGGACTATGGCTACACCTTC | CASSLGGTGDYGYTF
TRBJ2-1 | TRBV6-5 | - | - | 14 | TGTGCCAGCAGGGACAGCGTCTCCTACAATGAGCAGTTCTTC | CASRDSVSYNEQFF
TRBJ1-1 | TRBV19 | - | - | 20 | TGTGCCAGTAGTATGGGGTCGCTCTCGGGACTTTCCTTTCGGAGCACTGAAGCTTTCTTT | CASSMGSLSGLSFRSTEAFF
TRBJ1-1 | TRBV5-4 | - | - | 13 | TGTGCCAGCAGCTTCGGGGGGATCACTGAAGCTTTCTTT | CASSFGGITEAFF
TRBJ1-2 | TRBV7-2 | - | - | 14 | TGTGCCAGCAGCTCTCCGGGAATTAACTATGGCTACACCTTC | CASSSPGINYGYTF
TRBJ1-1 | TRBV7-3 | - | - | 14 | TGTGCCAGCAGCTTAGCTCAAGGGAACACTGAAGCTTTCTTT | CASSLAQGNTEAFF
TRBJ1-3 | TRBV10-3 | once | TRBD1 | 14 | TGTGCCACCGAGACAGGGGGCTCTGGAAACACCATATATTTT | CATETGGSGNTIYF
TRBJ2-3 | TRBV27 | - | - | 18 | TGTGCCAGCAGTTTTGTGGGAGGTGGGGACGGGGGCACAGATACGCAGTATTTT | CASSFVGGGDGGTDTQYF
TRBJ2-3 | TRBV6-1 | - | TRBD2 | 24 | TGTGCCAGCAGTGAAGAGGGGTTTACGGGCTCCGGGACTAGCGGACTCTCTAGCACAGATACGCAGTATTTT | CASSEEGFTGSGTSGLSSTDTQYF
TRBJ2-3 | TRBV7-9 | - | TRBD1 | 15 | TGTGCCAGCGAGCCCCCTCACAGGGGGACAGATACGCAGTATTTT | CASEPPHRGTDTQYF
TRBJ1-5 | TRBV21-1 | once | - | 24 | TGTGCCAGCAGCAAAGGTCGATACGGGGAGAGGGGGCGCATGAGTTTTCTTAGCAATCAGCCCCAGCATTTT | CASSKGRYGERGRMSFLSNQPQHF
TRBJ1-2 | TRBV7-9 | - | TRBD1 | 15 | TGTGCCAGCAGCCGGGGACAGGGGGTACTCTATGGCTACACCTTC | CASSRGQGVLYGYTF
TRBJ2-7 | TRBV10-3 | - | TRBD2 | 11 | TGTGCCATCACAGCGGGGTCCGAGCAGTACTTC | CAITAGSEQYF
TRBJ1-4 | TRBV4-3 | - | TRBD1 | 18 | TGCGCCAGCAGCCAAGATCTAATTCAGACAGGGTTTGTTGAAAAACTGTTTTTT | CASSQDLIQTGFVEKLFF
TRBJ2-7 | TRBV25-1 | - | - | 13 | TGTGCCAGCAGTTCGGGGGATTCCTACGAGCAGTACTTC | CASSSGDSYEQYF
TRBJ2-5 | TRBV7-9 | - | - | 14 | TGTGCCAGCAGCTTAGTAGGAACAGAAGAGACCCAGTACTTC | CASSLVGTEETQYF
TRBJ1-2 | TRBV4-1 | - | - | 15 | TGCGCCAGCAGCCAAACCGGGAGGACCCTCTATGGCTACACCTTC | CASSQTGRTLYGYTF
TRBJ2-3 | TRBV4-3 | - | - | 15 | TGCGCCAGCAGCCCTGGATTCTCTCTCACAGATACGCAGTATTTT | CASSPGFSLTDTQYF
TRBJ1-5 | TRBV2 | - | TRBD1 | 15 | TGTGCCAGCAGCGCCGGGACAGGGTCTATTCAGCCCCAGCATTTT | CASSAGTGSIQPQHF
TRBJ1-5 | TRBV10-2 | - | TRBD1 | 14 | TGCGCCAGCAGTCGACAGGGCAGCAATCAGCCCCAGCATTTT | CASSRQGSNQPQHF
TRBJ1-4 | TRBV5-1 | - | TRBD1 | 18 | TGCGCCAGCAGCTCCTCCTTAATGGGACAGGGAAGGGGTGAAAAACTGTTTTTT | CASSSSLMGQGRGEKLFF
TRBJ1-2 | TRBV5-4 | - | - | 14 | TGTGCCAGCAGCTCCCCGGGGAGGGAATATGGCTACACCTTC | CASSSPGREYGYTF
TRBJ1-5 | TRBV6-1 | once | - | 13 | TGTGCCAGCAGTGGGCAGCATAATCAGCCCCAGCATTTT | CASSGQHNQPQHF
TRBJ1-5 | TRBV27 | - | - | 15 | TGTGCCAGCAGTTTACTCGGGCGAAGCAATCAGCCCCAGCATTTT | CASSLLGRSNQPQHF
TRBJ2-5 | TRBV5-8 | - | TRBD2 | 14 | TGTGCCAGCAGCCAGCGGGCGGGGGTGGAGACCCAGTACTTC | CASSQRAGVETQYF
TRBJ1-1 | TRBV19 | - | - | 15 | TGTGCCAGTAGTCGGGAACTAACCCCCTGGACTGAAGCTTTCTTT | CASSRELTPWTEAFF
TRBJ2-2 | TRBV5-4 | - | TRBD2 | 16 | TGTGCCAGCAGCTGGGGGACTAGCGGGCCTACCGGGGAGCTGTTTTTT | CASSWGTSGPTGELFF
TRBJ2-7 | TRBV6-1 | - | - | 15 | TGTGCCAGCAGTGAAGCGGGGCAGGGTGGGGTCGAGCAGTACTTC | CASSEAGQGGVEQYF
TRBJ2-2 | TRBV1 | few | - | 18 | TGCACCAGCAGCCACCTCCCCGGGACTAGCGGAGACACCGGGGAGCTGTTTTTT | CTSSHLPGTSGDTGELFF
TRBJ2-5 | TRBV11-1 | - | TRBD1 | 18 | TGTGCCAGCAGCCCCCTCGAGACAGGGGTGGTTGGCCAAGAGACCCAGTACTTC | CASSPLETGVVGQETQYF